The rows below give T cell receptor beta chains drawn from one sample of a study of T cell responses to AZD1222 COVID-19 vaccine. Profiled with immunoSEQ multiplex PCR; TCRdb holds only in-frame clones, not every one. This repertoire shows roughly 140,000 clones, roughly 88% found once; its top ten account for under 3.5%. The sequencing used peripheral blood, collected on day 0 of AZD1222 vaccination. The receptors shown here come from an adult in good health. The CDR3 runs from the conserved cysteine through the conserved F or W. A D gene is named only where the DNA matches it firmly. Rows may omit the clone size; those that give it use once, few, many or a size class.

clone_size	d_call	v_call	j_call	cdr3_nt	cdr3_aa
.	TRBD2	TRBV28	TRBJ2-7	TGTGCCAGCAGTTTATTCTCCGGGACTAGATCCTACGAGCAGTACTTC	CASSLFSGTRSYEQYF
.	TRBD2	TRBV4-2	TRBJ2-3	TGTGCCAGCGGACTAGCGGGAGTCCCTGGGTGGTATTTT	CASGLAGVPGWYF
.	.	TRBV27	TRBJ2-7	TGTGCCAGCAGTTTAGGGGCAGGATCCCCCTACGAGCAGTACTTC	CASSLGAGSPYEQYF
.	TRBD1	TRBV24-1	TRBJ1-5	TGTGCCACCAGTGACGCTGGGACAGGTAGCAATCAGCCCCAGCATTTT	CATSDAGTGSNQPQHF
.	.	TRBV2	TRBJ1-4	TGTGCCAGCAGTTTCAGACACCGACGAAAGGAAAAACTGTTTTTT	CASSFRHRRKEKLFF
.	.	TRBV2	TRBJ2-2	TGTGCCAGCTCGAAAGAGGCGAACACCGGGGAGCTGTTTTTT	CASSKEANTGELFF
.	TRBD1	TRBV19	TRBJ2-7	TGTGCCAGTAGTATCTTAGGGGGCACAAGCGAGCAGTACTTC	CASSILGGTSEQYF
.	.	TRBV28	TRBJ1-6	TGTGCCTGCACAGGGCCAGTCCCACCCCTCCACTTT	CACTGPVPPLHF
.	TRBD1	TRBV30	TRBJ1-3	TGTGCCTGGAGTTACGGGACAGGGGGCGCAATAGATGACACCATATATTTT	CAWSYGTGGAIDDTIYF
once	.	TRBV19	TRBJ2-1	TGTGCCAGTAAGGGACTGTTGGAGTATGTGCAGTTCTTC	CASKGLLEYVQFF
.	.	TRBV27	TRBJ1-2	TGTGCCAGCAGTTTAAAGGGCTATGGCTACACCTTC	CASSLKGYGYTF
.	.	TRBV2	TRBJ2-1	TGTGCCAGCAGTGCTCAGGTCCTGGTTGGTGAGCAGTTCTTC	CASSAQVLVGEQFF
.	TRBD1	TRBV27	TRBJ2-3	TGTGCCAGCAGAAAACAGGGGGCGTTAAATACGCAGTATTTT	CASRKQGALNTQYF
.	TRBD2	TRBV7-7	TRBJ2-1	TGTGCCAGCAGCTTAGAGGCTAGCGGGAGTTCCTACAATGAGCAGTTCTTC	CASSLEASGSSYNEQFF
.	.	TRBV28	TRBJ1-2	TGTGCCAGCAGTTTGGTGGGGTATGGCTACACCTTC	CASSLVGYGYTF
.	.	TRBV30	TRBJ1-6	TGTGCCTGGGAGGTAAACGGGGGATGCCCTCATAATTCACCCCTCCACTTT	CAWEVNGGCPHNSPLHF
.	.	TRBV3-1/TRBV3-2	TRBJ2-1	TGTGCCAGCAGCGGTCAGGGGTACAATGAGCAGTTCTTC	CASSGQGYNEQFF
few	.	TRBV6-5	TRBJ2-4	TGTGCCAGCGGGGGGTCCGAAATATACATTCAGTACTTC	CASGGSEIYIQYF
.	TRBD2	TRBV28	TRBJ2-7	TGTGCCAGCATGCGGGGACTATTCTCCTACGAGCAGTACTTC	CASMRGLFSYEQYF
.	.	TRBV7-8	TRBJ1-2	TGTGCCAGCAGCTTCGGACACCCGCCGTATATCTATGGCTACACCTTC	CASSFGHPPYIYGYTF
.	.	TRBV7-3	TRBJ2-1	TGTGCCAGCAGCTTAACCGCTAGCTTTTCTGGCAATGAGCAGTTCTTC	CASSLTASFSGNEQFF
once	.	TRBV11-3	TRBJ2-3	TGTGCCAGCAGCCGGACCGCTGATACGCAGTATTTT	CASSRTADTQYF
.	.	TRBV6-2/TRBV6-3	TRBJ1-1	TGTGCCAGCAGCCTTCGCGAGAACACTGAAGCTTTCTTT	CASSLRENTEAFF
.	.	TRBV5-4	TRBJ1-3	TGTGCCAGCAGCTCGGGGGGGTCTGGAAACACCATATATTTT	CASSSGGSGNTIYF
.	.	TRBV4-2	TRBJ1-5	TGTGCCAGCAGCCAAGATTGGGGGCAGAGCAATCAGCCCCAGCATTTT	CASSQDWGQSNQPQHF
.	TRBD2	TRBV6-5	TRBJ2-7	TGTGCCAGCAGTTCGGGACTAGTTGGCTACGAGCAGTACTTC	CASSSGLVGYEQYF
.	TRBD1	TRBV18	TRBJ1-1	TGTGCCAGCTCACGTTCAGGGGGGGACACTGAAGCTTTCTTT	CASSRSGGDTEAFF
.	.	TRBV19	TRBJ2-2	TGTGCCAGTAGCTGGGACTACACCGGGGAGCTGTTTTTT	CASSWDYTGELFF
.	.	TRBV29-1	TRBJ2-7	TGCAGCGTGACCAAGGAAGTAGGCCTCTACGAGCAGTACTTC	CSVTKEVGLYEQYF
.	.	TRBV5-1	TRBJ2-1	TGCGCCAGCAGCTTGTCGGTTGAGCAGTTCTTC	CASSLSVEQFF
.	.	TRBV27	TRBJ2-1	TGTGCCAGCAGTTTGACTAGGATGTTCTTC	CASSLTRMFF
.	.	TRBV5-1	TRBJ1-6	TGCGCCAGCCGGGGTAGGGGGAATAATTCACCCCTCCACTTT	CASRGRGNNSPLHF
.	TRBD1	TRBV7-2	TRBJ1-1	TGTGCCAGCAGCGACTTAACGACAGGGAGGGCAGCCAACACTGAAGCTTTCTTT	CASSDLTTGRAANTEAFF
.	TRBD1	TRBV28	TRBJ2-7	TGTGCCAGCAGCCCAGGACAGGGGGGCTACGAGCAGTACTTC	CASSPGQGGYEQYF
.	TRBD1	TRBV6-2/TRBV6-3	TRBJ1-5	TGTGCCAGCAGTGATACAAGACAGGGGGGTAGTCAGCCCCAGCATTTT	CASSDTRQGGSQPQHF
.	.	TRBV3-1/TRBV3-2	TRBJ2-7	TGTGCCAGCAGCTCAACTAGACTCTCGTACGAGCAGTACTTC	CASSSTRLSYEQYF
.	TRBD1	TRBV2	TRBJ1-2	TGTGCCAGCAGTGTAACGGGACAGGCCCACTATGGCTACACCTTC	CASSVTGQAHYGYTF
once	.	TRBV5-1	TRBJ1-1	TGCGCCAGCAGCTTGGATCAGGGTGACACTGAAGCTTTCTTT	CASSLDQGDTEAFF
once	TRBD1	TRBV27	TRBJ1-5	TGTGCCAGCTCGAGGGCAGGGGGGGACACCAATCAGCCCCAGCATTTT	CASSRAGGDTNQPQHF
.	.	TRBV30	TRBJ2-7	TGTGCCTGGAGCGAGGATTCGAGGTCCTACGAGCAGTACTTC	CAWSEDSRSYEQYF
.	.	TRBV7-8	TRBJ1-2	TGTGCCAGCAGTCCGTCCATGGATGGCTACACCTTC	CASSPSMDGYTF
.	TRBD2	TRBV7-9	TRBJ2-7	TGTGCCAGCAGCTCTACGGGACTAGCGGGAGGATCTGCCTCCTACGAGCAGTACTTC	CASSSTGLAGGSASYEQYF
.	.	TRBV30	TRBJ2-3	TGTGCCTGGACTCGGAGGGAACGGGATACGCAGTATTTT	CAWTRRERDTQYF
.	TRBD2	TRBV14	TRBJ2-7	TGTGCCAGCAGCCTTAGCGGGAAAGTAAAGCAGTACTTC	CASSLSGKVKQYF
.	TRBD2	TRBV27	TRBJ2-3	TGTGCCAGCAGCCCCCTAGGACTAGCGGCTAGCACAGATACGCAGTATTTT	CASSPLGLAASTDTQYF
.	.	TRBV7-3	TRBJ1-5	TGTGCCAGCAGCTCTGACAGTTATCAGCCCCAGCATTTT	CASSSDSYQPQHF
.	.	TRBV2	TRBJ1-2	TGTGCCAGCAGTGAGACAGTTCTGTATGGCTACACCTTC	CASSETVLYGYTF
.	.	TRBV2	TRBJ2-7	TGTGCCAGCCGGCAAGCAGCCTCCTACGAGCAGTACTTC	CASRQAASYEQYF
.	TRBD1	TRBV7-2	TRBJ1-6	TGTGCCAGCAGCTCCCGACAGGGTAGCTCCTATAATTCACCCCTCCACTTT	CASSSRQGSSYNSPLHF
.	TRBD1	TRBV7-9	TRBJ1-1	TGTGCCAGCAGCCAAGACAGGGACATTGAAGCTTTCTTT	CASSQDRDIEAFF
.	.	TRBV5-1	TRBJ1-1	TGCGCCAGCAGCTCGACTAGAGCTGGGACTGAAGCTTTCTTT	CASSSTRAGTEAFF
.	.	TRBV4-2	TRBJ2-1	TGTGCCAGCAGCCAAGTCTCGAGGGACAATGAGCAGTTCTTC	CASSQVSRDNEQFF
.	.	TRBV27	TRBJ2-6	TGTGCCAGCTCGAATTGGGACGCTGGGGCCAACGTCCTGACTTTC	CASSNWDAGANVLTF
.	TRBD1	TRBV10-1	TRBJ1-2	TGCGCCAGCAGTCCGAGACAGGGAGCGGGCTACACCTTC	CASSPRQGAGYTF
few	.	TRBV25-1	TRBJ2-2	TGTGCCAGCAGTGGGTTGATTGGAGGCGGCGGGGAGCTGTTTTTT	CASSGLIGGGGELFF
.	.	TRBV5-1	TRBJ1-4	TGCGCCAGCAGCTTGAGGACGACTAATGAAAAACTGTTTTTT	CASSLRTTNEKLFF
.	TRBD1	TRBV5-1	TRBJ2-7	TGCGCCAGCAGCTATACGGCCGGGACAGGGTACGAGCAGTACTTC	CASSYTAGTGYEQYF